Following are 26 T cell receptor beta chains from one sample sequenced in a study of beta chain features in type 1 diabetes. Isolated RNA was reverse transcribed in full, so expressed TCRB transcripts were sequenced. Sequencing was performed with immunoSEQ multiplex PCR; in TCRdb, only in-frame clones are kept and a portion is missing. The sample records roughly 350,000 clones, roughly 9.6% being singletons. The sample taken for sequencing was naive CD4+ T cells from blood. Every receptor here comes from a woman aged 25-40 years in good health.

This rearrangement joins TRBV9 to TRBJ2-5; 8 nucleotides match TRBD1. The CDR3 totals 17 residues. The germline gives CDR1 SGDLS, CDR2 YYNGEE. V gave up 0 bases and J gave up 2 bases; unmatched junction bases: 9. The CDR3 DNA follows: TGTGCCAGCAGCGTAGGTCAGGGGGCCGGAGGTCAAGAGACCCAGTACTTC. Its translation: CASSVGQGAGGQETQYF.

The chain couples TRBV7-8 to TRBJ2-1, with 8 bases lining up with TRBD2. J lost 15 bases, V lost 11 bases, and 24 bases had no gene match. Germline assignment: CDR1 SGHVS and CDR2 FQNEAQ. The CDR3 totals 15 residues. As DNA, the CDR3 is TGTGCCCTCAGCTTAGAGGTGTATAGGGTTCTAGCGGGGTTCTTC. This translates into CALSLEVYRVLAGFF.

This clone was found a few times. The chain joins TRBV15 to TRBJ2-3; D possibly corresponds to TRBD2 (5 bases). Trimming stripped 4 bases from V and 0 bases from J, with 8 bases between. The CDR3 is made up of 14 amino acids. CDR1 and CDR2 from the germline V gene are LNHNV and YYDKDF (reference sequence). The CDR3 DNA reads TGTGCCACCAGCACTAGCCTTAGCACAGATACGCAGTATTTT. Translated: CATSTSLSTDTQYF.

This clone was observed a few times. The chain uses TRBV27 and TRBJ2-4; the D gene is possibly TRBD2 (7 bases). The germline gives CDR1 MNHEY, CDR2 SMNVEV (reference sequence). CDR3 size: 17 residues. Trimming pared 3 bases from V and 0 bases from J, leaving 15 bases between. Here the CDR3 reads CASSFDWRGLAKNIQYF. CDR3 bases: TGTGCCAGCAGTTTTGACTGGCGGGGGCTAGCCAAAAACATTCAGTACTTC.

This clone was observed a handful of times. The chain links TRBV7-9 to TRBJ2-1; no clear D. The CDR3 consists of 11 residues. V shed 3 bases and J shed 8 bases, with 5 bases lying between them. The germline V gene has CDR1 SEHNR and CDR2 FQNEAQ (reference sequence). This CDR3 is CASSFPDEQFF. The CDR3 DNA reads as TGTGCCAGCAGCTTCCCCGATGAGCAGTTCTTC.

This clone turned up a few times. The chain has TRBV5-1 and TRBJ2-5; 14 bases fit TRBD2. Near its end, the DNA agrees better with TRBJ2-7, so the J call may be wrong. Germline loops: CDR1 SGHRS, CDR2 YFSETQ. This CDR3 has 17 amino acids. The CDR3 sequence: CASSLGGTSGRPYEQYF. The CDR3 DNA reads TGCGCCAGCAGCTTGGGAGGGACTAGCGGGAGACCCTACGAGCAGTACTTC.

This clone was picked up a small number of times. The V and J genes are TRBV7-2 and TRBJ2-3; TRBD2 aligns across 11 bases. After removal of 0 bases from V and 4 bases from J, the junction contained 3 bases not matched to a gene. Per the germline V gene, CDR1 is SGHTA and CDR2 is FQGNSA. This CDR3 has 16 amino acids. The CDR3 DNA is TGTGCCAGCAGCTTAGCACTAGCGGGAGCGGCAGATACGCAGTATTTT. This codes for CASSLALAGAADTQYF.

In the case of this clone: One junction end disagrees with the germline gene, perhaps due to a read error. The genes are TRBV7-6 and TRBJ2-5; 9 nucleotides align to TRBD1. Per germline, CDR1 SGHVS and CDR2 FNYEAQ. The CDR3 loop spans 15 amino acids. The CDR3 nucleotides read TGTGCCAGCAGTTTAGGACAGGGGTTCCAAGAGACCCAGTACTTC. Translated: CASSLGQGFQETQYF.

CDR3 sequence: CASRSPRMAGEPDTQYF. The CDR3 DNA reads TGCGCCAGCAGGAGCCCTCGAATGGCGGGAGAACCAGATACGCAGTATTTT. The chain recombines TRBV10-2 with TRBJ2-3, with 7 bases aligning to TRBD2. Per the germline V gene, CDR1 is WSHSY and CDR2 is SAAADI. V lost 6 bases, J lost 4 bases, and 16 bases stayed unmatched. The CDR3 is made up of 17 amino acids.

The rearrangement uses TRBV19 and TRBJ1-2; D is ambiguous. V lost 3 bases, J lost 0 bases, and 8 bases lay in between. This CDR3 has 14 residues. Germline V gives CDR1 LNHDA, CDR2 SQIVND (reference sequence). CDR3 amino acids: CASSIPGTNYGYTF. The CDR3 DNA is TGTGCCAGTAGTATCCCAGGAACTAACTATGGCTACACCTTC.

This clone was observed a few times. The J gene is TRBJ2-3, the V gene TRBV7-3, with 11 bases matching TRBD2. The CDR3 covers 16 residues. J gave up 4 bases and V 4 bases, and 7 bases lay outside the gene matches. CDR1 and CDR2 (germline): SGHTA, FQGTGA. The CDR3 spells CASSSKLAGAADTQYF. The CDR3 nucleotides read TGTGCCAGCAGCTCGAAACTAGCGGGAGCGGCAGATACGCAGTATTTT.

This clone was seen a few times. The genes are TRBV4-3 and TRBJ2-1; D is unclear. Germline lookup yields CDR1 LGHNA and CDR2 YSLEER. Trimming took 0 bases from V and 4 from J, leaving 16 bases between them. The CDR3 is made up of 17 amino acids. This CDR3 is CASSQDENSGSYNEQFF. CDR3 bases: TGCGCCAGCAGCCAAGATGAGAACTCCGGGTCTTACAATGAGCAGTTCTTC.

This clone has only a few counts. V is TRBV2 and J is TRBJ1-1; D may be TRBD1 (5 bases). The CDR3 contains 14 residues. Deletions cut 3 bases from V and 3 bases from J, with 11 bases between. Germline V gene lookup returns CDR1 SNHLY and CDR2 FYNNEI. The CDR3 nucleotides are TGTGCCAGCAGTGATCAGGGTATGGACACTGAAGCTTTCTTT. This sequence encodes CASSDQGMDTEAFF.

This clone was seen a few times. This rearrangement joins TRBV18 to TRBJ2-1; 7 bases are a match to TRBD1. The CDR3 runs 13 residues. CDR1 KGHSH and CDR2 LQKENI come from the germline V gene. V trimming: 9 bases; J trimming: 6 bases; junction bases outside the gene matches: 8. The CDR3 is CASSPDRVNEQFF. The CDR3 coding sequence is TGTGCCAGTTCCCCCGACAGGGTCAATGAGCAGTTCTTC.

V and J are TRBV10-3 and TRBJ2-7, with TRBD1 matching over 9 bases. From germline, CDR1 is ENHRY and CDR2 SYGVKD. V shed 4 bases and J 0 bases; nucleotides not matched to a gene: 4. The CDR3 sequence is 15 residues long. CDR3 DNA sequence: TGTGCCATCAGTGGTCGGGACAGGGACTCCTACGAGCAGTACTTC. Translating it yields CAISGRDRDSYEQYF.

CDR3 nucleotides: TGTGCCAGCGAACAGGGGGCATCAGAGACCCAGTACTTC. Its protein is CASEQGASETQYF. This rearrangement joins TRBV28 to TRBJ2-5; 9 bases fit TRBD1. The CDR3 contains 13 residues. V lost 8 bases to trimming and J lost 4 bases; unmatched junction nucleotides: 5. CDR1 and CDR2 from the germline V gene are MDHEN and SYDVKM.

The chain carries TRBV7-2 and TRBJ2-6, with D possibly being TRBD2 (5 bases). V dropped 0 bases and J dropped 0 bases, with 12 bases sitting between them. Germline CDR1 reads SGHTA; CDR2 reads FQGNSA. The CDR3 is made up of 18 amino acids. This CDR3 is CASSLAPGLPSGANVLTF. Here the CDR3 DNA reads TGTGCCAGCAGCTTAGCGCCCGGACTTCCCTCTGGGGCCAACGTCCTGACTTTC.

The V and J genes are TRBV15 and TRBJ2-7, with D tentatively TRBD1 (5 bases). Germline V gene sequence: CDR1 LNHNV, CDR2 YYDKDF (reference sequence). The CDR3 has 16 amino acids. Trimming cost V 1 base and J 2 bases, with 15 bases left between them. The CDR3 sequence is CATSRAKSTEAYEQYF. The DNA of the CDR3 is TGTGCCACCAGCAGAGCGAAATCGACAGAAGCCTACGAGCAGTACTTC.

The chain combines TRBV7-9 with TRBJ2-1, with 8 bases identical to TRBD2. V dropped 8 bases and J dropped 1; count of bases not matched to a gene: 13. Germline CDR1 is SEHNR and CDR2 is FQNEAQ (reference sequence). This CDR3 comprises 17 residues. CDR3 sequence: CASFGGDGRESYNEQFF. The DNA of the CDR3 is TGTGCCAGCTTCGGGGGGGACGGCAGAGAGTCCTACAATGAGCAGTTCTTC.

This clone occurred a few times. J is TRBJ2-5 and V is TRBV5-4; 7 bases agree with TRBD2. The CDR3 sequence is 16 residues long. Per the germline V gene, CDR1 is SGHNT and CDR2 is YYREEE (reference sequence). The V and J ends lost 4 bases and 2 bases, in that order; junction bases with no gene match: 11. The CDR3 sequence is CASSLRTRGTQETQYF. CDR3 coding DNA: TGTGCCAGCAGCCTTCGGACTAGGGGAACACAAGAGACCCAGTACTTC. The full variable domain, rest sourced from reference TRBV5-4 and TRBJ2-5, is ETGVTQSPTHLIKTRGQQVTLRCSSQSGHNTVSWYQQALGQGPQFIFQYYREEENGRGNFPPRFSGLQFPNYSSELNVNALELDDSALYLCASSLRTRGTQETQYFGPGTRLLVL.

This clone turned up a few times. The rearrangement joins TRBV30 to TRBJ2-3, with TRBD1 matching 7 bases. This CDR3 has 14 residues. After removal of 1 base from V and 2 bases from J, the junction contained 3 bases not matched to a gene. Per germline, CDR1 GTSNPN and CDR2 SVGIG (reference sequence). The CDR3 protein is CAWSDGQVTDTQYF. In nucleotides, the CDR3 is TGTGCCTGGAGTGACGGACAGGTCACAGATACGCAGTATTTT.

The CDR3 sequence: CASSTETGAGEKLFF. The CDR3 DNA follows: TGTGCCAGCAGCACCGAGACAGGGGCGGGTGAAAAACTGTTTTTT. The chain is built from TRBV5-4 and TRBJ1-4, with TRBD1 matching over 8 bases. With V trimmed by 4 bases and J by 7 bases, 9 bases remained unmatched. Per germline, CDR1 SGHNT and CDR2 YYREEE (reference sequence). The CDR3 contains 15 residues.

This chain links TRBV29-1 with TRBJ2-7; 9 positions match TRBD2. The CDR3 loop spans 13 amino acids. Germline V gene sequence: CDR1 SQVTM, CDR2 ANQGSEA. The V and J ends lost 4 bases and 2 bases, in that order; junction bases with no gene match: 3. CDR3 in DNA: TGCAGCGTTGTCCCTAGCGGGACCTACGAGCAGTACTTC. Encoded protein: CSVVPSGTYEQYF.

This clone came up a few times. The chain combines TRBV5-1 with TRBJ2-3; the D gene is possibly TRBD2 (6 bases). This CDR3 is built from 15 residues. V was cut by 0 bases and J by 5 bases, with 13 bases left in between. The germline V gene has CDR1 SGHRS and CDR2 YFSETQ. The DNA for the CDR3 is TGCGCCAGCAGCTTGGCGGGAGACGTTGTAGATACGCAGTATTTT. It codes for CASSLAGDVVDTQYF.

The chain employs TRBV2 and TRBJ1-5, with TRBD1 matching over 9 bases. J gave up 7 bases and V 6 bases, and 7 bases lay outside the gene matches. Looked up from germline, CDR1 is SNHLY and CDR2 is FYNNEI. This CDR3 contains 14 residues. The CDR3 coding sequence is TGTGCCAGCAGACCTAACAGGGGGCAACAGCCCCAGCATTTT. Protein sequence: CASRPNRGQQPQHF.

This clone has just a few counts. J is TRBJ2-5 and V is TRBV7-2; D possibly corresponds to TRBD1 (5 bases). V was shortened by 5 bases and J by 1 base, with 8 bases between the two germline ends. There are 13 residues in the CDR3. CDR1 SGHTA and CDR2 FQGNSA come from the germline V gene. For the CDR3, the DNA is TGTGCCAGCAGCCCAGGGTTCCAAGAGACCCAGTACTTC. Translated: CASSPGFQETQYF. Combining the CDR3 with reference TRBV7-2 and TRBJ2-5 gives the whole variable domain GAGVSQSPSNKVTEKGKDVELRCDPISGHTALYWYRQSLGQGLEFLIYFQGNSAPDKSGLPSDRFSAERTGGSVSTLTIQRTQQEDSAVYLCASSPGFQETQYFGPGTRLLVL.